The clone carrying this TCR beta chain occurred a few times. Method: immunoSEQ multiplex PCR; TCRdb's copy keeps in-frame clones and lacks some. The data show more than 400,000 clones, about 90% seen once. The source of the sample is a study of blood T cell repertoires in COVID-19. V shed 0 bases, J shed 1 base, and the junction held 7 bases outside the gene matches. Germline CDR1 SGHRS, CDR2 YFSETQ. This CDR3 contains 17 residues. The specimen sequenced was PBMCs or T cells enriched from blood (not recorded which). The gene calls are TRBV5-1 and TRBJ1-1, with TRBD1 identical over 9 bases. The sequence was collected from a woman aged 18-29 years who had recovered from COVID-19. The CDR3 loop reads CASSLDPVGQGNTEAFF. The CDR3 DNA reads as TGCGCCAGCAGCTTGGACCCCGTGGGACAGGGGAACACTGAAGCTTTCTTT.